One sample yielded the 26 T cell receptor beta chains listed below, sequenced in a study of T cells in women clearing cervical HPV infection (dated by TCRdb to the late 2010s). To prepare the library, the immunoSEQ multiplex PCR assay was applied. Entries here come from immuneACCESS through TCRdb and include only in-frame sequences with V and J called. Some clones fail to appear in such tables; in the studies checked, an unresolved V gene covers under half of the shortfall, and the cause of the remainder is unknown. The table kept for this sample lists roughly 30,000 clones. The top ten constitute 4.2% of the sample. The sequenced sample consisted of blood buffy coat. The receptors stem from a woman aged 18-70 years with a cervical HPV16 infection that either progressed to CIN3+ or cleared (not recorded which).

In the case of this clone: The read comes to an end 3 residues before the CDR3 does, leaving the germline J gene to fill in the end. The V call is TRBV7-2, the J call TRBJ1-2; 9 bases are shared with TRBD1. CDR1 is SGHTA and CDR2 is FQGNSA in the germline V gene. The CDR3 is 14 residues long. The CDR3 loop is CASSLLGQGGGYTF. The CDR3 bases that were read are TGTGCCAGCAGCTTATTGGGACAGGGAGGAGGC.

Notes on this clone: Coverage ceases 3 residues before the CDR3 finishes, and the germline J gene fills in the end. The V gene is TRBV18, the J gene TRBJ2-7; possible D gene TRBD2, 5 bases. The CDR3 loop spans 14 amino acids. Per the germline V gene, CDR1 is KGHSH and CDR2 is LQKENI. Trimming left V 3 bases short and J 2 bases short, with 11 bases between. The DNA read from the CDR3 is TGTGCCAGCTCACCGGACGGACTGACCTACGAG. Translation: CASSPDGLTYE. The entire CDR3 protein reads CASSPDGLTYEQYF.

On this clone itself: The CDR3 end falls 3 residues outside the read, so it is completed with the germline J gene. This chain connects TRBV10-3 to TRBJ1-1; TRBD1 aligns across 7 bases. The V gene's germline CDR1 is ENHRY and CDR2 SYGVKD. The CDR3 covers 12 residues. Trimming removed 8 bases from V and 5 bases from J; junction bases left unmatched: 5. The part of the CDR3 DNA that was read is TGTGCCATCCGACAGGGTCGGACTGAA. Its translation: CAIRQGRTE. The entire CDR3 is CAIRQGRTEAFF.

For this clone: The CDR3 goes on 3 residues after the read ends, and that part is filled in from the germline J gene. This chain links TRBV3-1 (or the pseudogene TRBV3-2) with TRBJ1-1; the D gene is possibly TRBD1 (5 bases). The CDR3 runs 14 residues. Trimming pared 1 base from V and 1 base from J, leaving 7 bases between. The V gene's germline CDR1 is LGHDT and CDR2 YNNKEL (reference sequence). CDR3 amino acids: CASSQVGGNTEAFF. Partial CDR3 DNA: TGTGCCAGCAGCCAAGTCGGGGGGAACACTGAA.

About this clone itself: The read ends 3 residues early relative to the CDR3; the germline J gene fills the gap. The chain couples TRBV7-8 to TRBJ2-1; 11 nucleotides align to TRBD2. Unmatched junction bases numbered 3, after V lost 5 bases and J lost 0 bases. Germline V gene data show CDR1 as SGHVS and CDR2 as FQNEAQ. The CDR3 covers 16 residues. The CDR3 bases that were read are TGTGCCAGCAGCATCCTAGCGGGAGGCTCCTACAATGAG. It codes for CASSILAGGSYNE. The full CDR3 reads CASSILAGGSYNEQFF.

Concerning this clone itself: The sequence runs out 3 residues before the end of the CDR3; the remainder is reconstructed from the germline J gene. The J gene is TRBJ1-5, the V gene TRBV20-1, with D perhaps matching TRBD1 (5 bases). The V end lost 7 bases, the J end lost 6 bases, and 13 bases lay between the germline ends. Germline V CDR1 and CDR2: DFQATT, SNEGSKA (reference sequence). The CDR3 is 12 residues long. The part of the CDR3 DNA that was read is TGCAGTGTTCGGGGGAGCGGTCAGCCC. Translation gives CSVRGSGQP. The entire CDR3 reads CSVRGSGQPQHF.

On this clone: The CDR3 extends 3 residues past the end of the read, so its final part is completed from the germline J gene. The chain has TRBV7-9 and TRBJ1-2; 8 bases line up with TRBD1. Germline CDR1 is SEHNR and CDR2 is FQNEAQ (reference sequence). This CDR3 comprises 13 residues. This CDR3 is CASSLTDRDRYTF. The CDR3 bases that were read are TGTGCCAGCAGCCTAACGGACAGGGACCGC.

For this clone: Coverage ceases 3 residues before the CDR3 finishes, and the germline J gene fills in the end. The J gene is TRBJ1-1, the V gene TRBV20-1; 11 bases are shared with TRBD1. This CDR3 has 14 amino acids. Trimming at V came to 8 bases and at J to 3 bases, leaving 8 bases not matched to a gene. From germline, CDR1 is DFQATT and CDR2 SNEGSKA (reference sequence). CDR3 region: CSPGQGAQDTEAFF. CDR3 bases read: TGCAGTCCTGGACAGGGGGCACAGGACACTGAA.

About this clone itself: The read falls 3 residues short of the CDR3 end, and the missing part is taken from the germline J gene. V gene TRBV20-1 combines with J gene TRBJ1-1, with D tentatively TRBD1 (5 bases). Trimming removed 0 bases from V and 2 bases from J, with 13 bases in between. The CDR3 contains 15 residues. Germline V lookup: CDR1 DFQATT, CDR2 SNEGSKA (reference sequence). The CDR3 DNA, read in part, is TGCAGTGCTAGAGATTCCCTGACAGATAACACTGAA. Its translation: CSARDSLTDNTE. The complete CDR3 protein is CSARDSLTDNTEAFF.

A remark on this clone: The observed sequence ends 3 residues before the CDR3 terminus, with the missing tail filled in from the germline J gene. The genes are TRBV7-2 and TRBJ1-2; D remains unclear. With 4 bases removed from V and 3 bases from J, the gap between germline ends came to 12 bases. The germline V gene has CDR1 SGHTA and CDR2 FQGNSA. CDR3 length equals 14 residues. This CDR3 reads CASSSSEGHYGYTF. The CDR3 DNA, read in part, is TGTGCCAGCAGCTCCTCTGAGGGTCACTATGGC.

The CDR3 loop reads CASKGELGNTIYF. CDR3 DNA (partial): TGTGCCAGCAAGGGGGAGCTCGGAAACACC. The chain is built from TRBV6-2 or TRBV6-3 and TRBJ1-3; the D gene is possibly TRBD1 (6 bases). The read finishes 3 residues shy of the CDR3 end, and the germline J gene is used to complete it. CDR1 and CDR2 from the germline V gene are MNHEY and SVGEGT. The CDR3 runs to 13 residues. V lost 7 bases, J lost 4 bases, and 11 bases lay in between.

Regarding this clone: The observed sequence ends 3 residues before the CDR3 terminus, with the missing tail filled in from the germline J gene. The genes are TRBV11-2 and TRBJ2-7; no firm D call. The CDR3 consists of 14 residues. Per the germline V gene, CDR1 is SGHAT and CDR2 is FQNNGV. V was cut by 4 bases and J by 5 bases, with 15 bases left in between. The sequenced part of the CDR3 DNA is TGTGCCAGCAGCTCCTCGACTGAGTTCGACGAG. Encoded protein: CASSSSTEFDE. The whole CDR3 is CASSSSTEFDEQYF.

In regard to this clone: The CDR3 is cut off 3 residues early in the read; its end comes from the germline J gene. The rearrangement links TRBV29-1 to TRBJ2-7, with TRBD1 identical over 8 bases. Germline loops: CDR1 SQVTM, CDR2 ANQGSEA. V shed 6 bases, J shed 5 bases, and the junction held 9 bases outside the gene matches. This CDR3 contains 13 residues. CDR3 protein: CSVGDRSIHEQYF. Incomplete CDR3 DNA: TGCAGCGTGGGGGACAGGAGTATTCACGAG.

A remark on this clone: The read falls 3 residues short of the CDR3 end, and the missing part is taken from the germline J gene. The J gene is TRBJ1-2, the V gene TRBV19, with 7 bases fitting TRBD1. The CDR3 length is 12 residues. The V and J ends lost 10 bases and 1 base, in that order; junction bases with no gene match: 3. Germline V CDR1 and CDR2: LNHDA, SQIVND (reference sequence). The sequenced CDR3 bases are TGTGCCACCAGACAGGGTAACTATGGC. Its protein is CATRQGNYG. The full CDR3 is CATRQGNYGYTF.

In regard to this clone: The read comes to an end 3 residues before the CDR3 does, leaving the germline J gene to fill in the end. The chain recombines TRBV7-9 with TRBJ2-7; the D is unclear. The CDR3 sequence is 12 residues long. Trimming removed 8 bases at V and 3 bases at J, with 11 bases between. Looked up from germline, CDR1 is SEHNR and CDR2 is FQNEAQ (reference sequence). CDR3 bases read: TGTGCCAGCTCTCGGAGCGACTACGAG. This encodes CASSRSDYE. The CDR3 in full is CASSRSDYEQYF.

A remark on this clone: The read ends 3 residues shy of where the CDR3 ends; the end is completed using the germline J gene. V and J are TRBV5-1 and TRBJ2-3; tentatively, D is TRBD1 or TRBD2 (5 bases each). The CDR3 totals 13 residues. Germline CDR1 and CDR2: SGHRS and YFSETQ. The covered CDR3 bases are TGCGCCAGCAGCGGCGAGGGGCAAGAGACG. Protein: CASSGEGQET. The whole CDR3 protein is CASSGEGQETQYF.

Its frequency marks this clone as medium-sized. Read data end 3 residues before the CDR3 end; the end is taken from the germline J gene. The chain joins TRBV18 to TRBJ2-2; TRBD1 is a possible D gene (6 bases). V dropped 6 bases and J dropped 0 bases, with 11 bases sitting between them. The germline V gene has CDR1 KGHSH and CDR2 LQKENI. The CDR3 spans 15 residues. CDR3 loop: CASSVDSSNTGELFF. The sequenced CDR3 bases are TGTGCCAGCTCCGTGGACAGTTCGAACACCGGGGAG.

Points on this clone: With the read ending 3 residues before the CDR3 end, the germline J gene is used to fill in that end. The chain couples TRBV7-9 to TRBJ1-1, with D possibly being TRBD1 (5 bases). V was trimmed by 5 bases and J by 6 bases, leaving 13 bases between them. CDR3 length: 13 residues. CDR1 and CDR2 from the germline V gene are SEHNR and FQNEAQ (reference sequence). CDR3 DNA, as far as it was read: TGTGCCAGCAGCCGGGGGGACCGTCCTGAA. Translating gives CASSRGDRPE. The whole CDR3 region reads CASSRGDRPEAFF. Variable domain in full (rest from reference TRBV7-9 and TRBJ1-1): DTGVSQNPRHKITKRGQNVTFRCDPISEHNRLYWYRQTLGQGPEFLTYFQNEAQLEKSRLLSDRFSAERPKGSFSTLEIQRTEQGDSAMYLCASSRGDRPEAFFGQGTRLTVV.

For this clone: The read gets to within 3 residues of the CDR3 end, and the germline J gene fills in the rest. The chain recombines TRBV7-2 with TRBJ2-7, with 7 bases aligning to TRBD1. J lost 6 bases, V lost 4 bases, and 9 bases had no gene match. Germline assignment: CDR1 SGHTA and CDR2 FQGNSA. CDR3 size: 14 residues. Incomplete CDR3 DNA: TGTGCCAGCAGCTCCCGTGGACAGGCTCGCGAG. Its translation: CASSSRGQARE. The full CDR3 sequence reads CASSSRGQAREQYF.

Points on this clone: The read terminates 3 residues ahead of where the CDR3 ends, so the germline J gene completes it. The chain has TRBV5-6 and TRBJ2-5; D call uncertain. Trimming left V 1 base short and J 4 bases short, with 8 bases between. CDR1 is SGHDT, CDR2 YYEEEE, per germline. CDR3 length equals 13 residues. The CDR3 loop reads CASSLTDPETQYF. The CDR3 DNA, read in part, is TGTGCCAGCAGCTTGACAGATCCAGAGACC.

Details on this clone: The read ends 3 residues before the CDR3 terminus; that terminus is restored from the germline J gene. The V call is TRBV29-1, the J call TRBJ2-3; maybe TRBD2 (7 bases). V lost 7 bases and J lost 2, with 22 bases in between. The germline V gene has CDR1 SQVTM and CDR2 ANQGSEA. CDR3 length equals 16 residues. The CDR3 here is CSAPDGGGGATDTQYF. Incomplete CDR3 DNA: TGCAGCGCCCCAGATGGGGGCGGGGGAGCCACAGATACG.

A word on this clone: The CDR3 is cut off 3 residues early in the read; its end comes from the germline J gene. The chain joins TRBV20-1 to TRBJ2-5, with D maybe TRBD1 (5 bases). CDR1 and CDR2 (germline): DFQATT, SNEGSKA (reference sequence). V was trimmed by 3 bases and J by 5 bases, leaving 13 bases between them. There are 13 residues in the CDR3. CDR3 bases read: TGCAGTGCTAGGGACATCGGGCACGAGACC. Protein product: CSARDIGHET. The whole CDR3 sequence reads CSARDIGHETQYF.

Concerning this clone itself: The read gets to within 3 residues of the CDR3 end, and the germline J gene fills in the rest. This chain uses TRBV7-2 with TRBJ1-4; tentative D call: TRBD1 (6 bases). CDR3 length: 15 residues. V lost 3 bases and J lost 4, with 12 bases in between. The germline gives CDR1 SGHTA, CDR2 FQGNSA. The sequenced CDR3 bases are TGTGCCAGCAGCTTCGGACAGTTAGTTAATGAAAAA. Translation: CASSFGQLVNEK. The complete CDR3 protein is CASSFGQLVNEKLFF.

Comment on this clone: The sequence runs out 3 residues before the end of the CDR3; the remainder is reconstructed from the germline J gene. The V and J genes are TRBV11-2 and TRBJ1-2; D unclear. Germline V CDR1 and CDR2: SGHAT, FQNNGV. The CDR3 sequence is 14 residues long. Trimming stripped 2 bases from V and 0 bases from J, with 7 bases between. The CDR3 bases that were read are TGTGCCAGCAGCTTAACCACGGCTAACTATGGC. Protein: CASSLTTANYG. In full, the CDR3 is CASSLTTANYGYTF.

Turning to this clone: The read ends 3 residues shy of where the CDR3 ends; the end is completed using the germline J gene. V gene TRBV29-1 combines with J gene TRBJ2-7, with D possibly TRBD1 on 6 matching bases. Trimming removed 7 bases from V and 2 bases from J, with 15 bases in between. This CDR3 region has 13 residues. Germline-derived CDR1 and CDR2 are SQVTM and ANQGSEA. The sequenced part of the CDR3 DNA is TGCAGCGCTAGTTGGGGGCGGCCCTACGAG. As protein: CSASWGRPYE. Given in full, the CDR3 is CSASWGRPYEQYF.

With respect to this clone: The missing CDR3 end, 3 residues past where the read stops, is filled in from the germline J gene. The chain uses TRBV6-2 or TRBV6-3 and TRBJ2-1; TRBD2 matches 9 bases. Per the germline V gene, CDR1 is MNHEY and CDR2 is SVGEGT. V was clipped by 4 bases and J by 8 bases; unmatched bases: 9. The CDR3 extends over 15 amino acids. CDR3 DNA, as far as it was read: TGTGCCAGCAGTTTTAGCGGCGGGGGGGGCCATGAG. It translates to CASSFSGGGGHE. The whole CDR3 region reads CASSFSGGGGHEQFF.